This T cell receptor (beta chain) is drawn from a study of post-analysis software for immune sequencing data. Study-level results: Roughly 5 TRBV segments were significantly more frequent in patients than in controls. TRBV5-6, TRBV5-1 and TRBV20-1 were among these segments.

Unique-molecular-identifier-tagged TCR beta cDNA libraries were used. TCRdb processed the PCR reads anew with MiXCR; each CDR3 protein has one entry. The repertoire holds 500,000 to 600,000 distinct CDR3 sequences, with around 47% as singletons. Trimming cost V 7 bases and J 3 bases, with 13 bases left between them. In germline, CDR1 is SQVTM, CDR2 ANQGSEA. The CDR3 totals 13 residues. Worth noting for this clonotype: Its antigen remains unknown.

This TCR came from a girl between 10 and 17 years old with multiple sclerosis. The sequenced sample was blood. This chain joins TRBV29-1 and TRBJ2-1, with unresolved D. The CDR3 protein is CSAAMNGYNEQFF. CDR3 coding DNA: TGCAGCGCTGCGATGAATGGCTACAATGAGCAGTTCTTC.